These T cell receptor beta chains were read from a single sample in a study of T cells after yellow fever vaccination. TCRdb re-called the 5' RACE reads with MiXCR, one entry per CDR3 protein. The table lists about 50,000 distinct CDR3 sequences, approximately 6% of them singletons, with 31% in the top ten. Source: PBMCs, either bulk or a sorted T-cell subset (CD4+, CD8+, memory, or dextramer-sorted; not recorded which), taken on the day of the yellow fever booster vaccination. The receptors come from a man between 18 and 35 years old who received the YFV17D yellow fever vaccine. CDR3s include the opening cysteine and the closing phenylalanine or tryptophan. A D gene is named only where the DNA matches it firmly. Only part of the rows carry a size: once, few, many, or a class if the clone is expanded.

V gene,J gene,D gene,clone size,CDR3 protein,CDR3 DNA
TRBV6-5,TRBJ2-1,-,-,CASSSGSYRSTYNEQFF,TGTGCCAGCAGTTCCGGTAGTTACAGGTCTACCTACAATGAGCAGTTCTTC
TRBV5-6,TRBJ1-2,-,few,CASSVWGSPPYGYTF,TGTGCCAGCAGCGTTTGGGGTTCTCCCCCGTATGGCTACACCTTC
TRBV27,TRBJ2-2,-,many,CASSPTWGNLVTGELFF,TGTGCCAGCAGCCCCACGTGGGGGAACCTGGTAACCGGGGAGCTGTTTTTT
TRBV5-6,TRBJ2-5,-,-,CASSLDPGGAGVETQYF,TGTGCCAGCAGCTTGGATCCGGGCGGGGCAGGGGTAGAGACCCAGTACTTC
TRBV9,TRBJ2-3,-,-,CASSVGRVFDTQYF,TGTGCCAGCAGCGTAGGCAGGGTTTTCGATACGCAGTATTTT
TRBV4-1,TRBJ2-1,TRBD1,many,CASEDVGTGGIDEQFF,TGCGCCAGCGAGGACGTTGGGACAGGGGGTATCGATGAGCAGTTCTTC
TRBV20-1,TRBJ2-5,-,few,CSARDSYSGQETQYF,TGCAGTGCTAGAGATTCTTACAGCGGCCAAGAGACCCAGTACTTC
TRBV5-1,TRBJ2-2,TRBD1,-,CASTPLDRRYTGELFF,TGCGCCAGCACCCCCTTGGACAGGAGGTACACCGGGGAGCTGTTTTTT
TRBV6-6,TRBJ2-2,TRBD2,-,CASRVSGGPSGELFF,TGTGCCAGCAGAGTAAGCGGGGGGCCATCCGGGGAGCTGTTTTTT
TRBV4-3,TRBJ2-3,-,many,CASSHASTDTQYF,TGCGCCAGCAGCCACGCTAGCACAGATACGCAGTATTTT
TRBV27,TRBJ1-1,-,many,CASSWGLGTEAFF,TGTGCCAGCAGTTGGGGTCTGGGTACTGAAGCTTTCTTT
TRBV12-3/TRBV12-4,TRBJ1-4,-,-,CASRPGPSNEKLFF,TGTGCCAGCAGGCCGGGACCGAGTAATGAAAAACTGTTTTTT
TRBV7-2,TRBJ1-3,-,-,CASGSGYRAGNTIYF,TGTGCCAGCGGCTCAGGGTATCGGGCTGGAAACACCATATATTTT
TRBV29-1,TRBJ2-7,TRBD1,many,CSVAGQVNEQYF,TGCAGCGTGGCGGGACAGGTAAACGAGCAGTACTTC
TRBV12-3/TRBV12-4,TRBJ2-5,-,few,CASSWTGERFQETQYF,TGTGCCAGCAGTTGGACTGGGGAGAGATTCCAAGAGACCCAGTACTTC
TRBV3-1,TRBJ1-6,-,many,CASSRTDSPLHF,TGTGCCAGCAGCCGGACGGATTCACCCCTCCACTTT
TRBV2,TRBJ2-1,-,-,CASSGRISNEQFF,TGTGCCAGCAGTGGAAGAATCTCCAATGAGCAGTTCTTC
TRBV6-2/TRBV6-3,TRBJ2-1,-,-,CASSSIDSSSYNEQFF,TGTGCCAGCAGCTCCATAGATTCTAGCTCCTACAATGAGCAGTTCTTC
TRBV2,TRBJ2-7,-,many,CASSEFFEQYF,TGTGCCAGCAGTGAATTTTTCGAGCAGTACTTC
TRBV7-6,TRBJ1-5,-,many,CASSLIGGVNGNQPQHF,TGTGCCAGCAGCTTAATTGGGGGGGTGAATGGCAATCAGCCCCAGCATTTT
TRBV9,TRBJ2-7,-,many,CASSVGGSLTYEQYF,TGTGCCAGCAGCGTAGGTGGGAGTCTCACCTACGAGCAGTACTTC
TRBV12-3/TRBV12-4,TRBJ1-2,TRBD1,many,CASRAGTGFYGYTF,TGTGCCAGCAGAGCCGGGACAGGATTCTATGGCTACACCTTC
TRBV19,TRBJ1-1,-,few,CASSTGTGSLLTEAFF,TGTGCCAGTAGCACTGGTACGGGATCATTGTTGACTGAAGCTTTCTTT
TRBV2,TRBJ2-7,-,many,CASSEPAYEQYF,TGTGCCAGCAGTGAACCAGCGTACGAGCAGTACTTC
TRBV7-9,TRBJ1-1,TRBD1,-,CASSLGWGTGTGRTEAFF,TGTGCCAGCAGCTTAGGTTGGGGAACCGGGACAGGGAGGACTGAAGCTTTCTTT
TRBV29-1,TRBJ2-3,TRBD2,many,CSVAPPPSGGASTDTQYF,TGCAGCGTTGCCCCACCCCCCAGCGGGGGAGCTAGCACAGATACGCAGTATTTT
TRBV7-2,TRBJ2-3,TRBD2,few,CASSPGTSPDTQYF,TGTGCCAGCAGCCCAGGGACTAGTCCAGATACGCAGTATTTT
TRBV20-1,TRBJ1-2,-,few,CSARGVQGPANYGYTF,TGCAGTGCTAGGGGGGTTCAGGGGCCGGCTAACTATGGCTACACCTTC
TRBV6-5,TRBJ2-6,-,many,CASSKPQGPGANVLTF,TGTGCCAGCAGCAAACCCCAGGGTCCTGGGGCCAACGTCCTGACTTTC
TRBV5-1,TRBJ1-2,TRBD1,few,CASSLDYTATGFGYTF,TGCGCCAGCAGCTTGGACTATACGGCGACAGGGTTTGGCTACACCTTC
TRBV9,TRBJ2-1,-,many,CASSLGALGDEQFF,TGTGCCAGCTCTCTGGGGGCGCTTGGGGATGAGCAGTTCTTC
TRBV20-1,TRBJ2-2,-,many,CSVNQNTGELFF,TGCAGTGTTAATCAGAACACCGGGGAGCTGTTTTTT
TRBV7-3,TRBJ1-2,-,many,CASSPTHGNRVPGYSF,TGTGCCAGCAGCCCGACACACGGAAACAGGGTTCCGGGCTACTCCTTC
TRBV24-1,TRBJ2-1,-,-,CATSDGAPLEDNEQFF,TGTGCCACCAGTGATGGTGCGCCACTGGAAGATAATGAGCAGTTCTTC
TRBV3-1,TRBJ1-2,TRBD1,-,CASNDRGANYGYTF,TGTGCCAGCAACGACAGGGGGGCCAACTATGGCTACACCTTC
TRBV5-1,TRBJ2-7,-,many,CASSLESGANYEQYF,TGCGCCAGCAGCTTGGAATCTGGGGCGAATTACGAGCAGTACTTC
TRBV6-5,TRBJ2-7,TRBD1,many,CASSYGQGPLDEQYF,TGTGCCAGCAGTTACGGACAGGGGCCCTTAGACGAGCAGTACTTC
TRBV29-1,TRBJ2-1,-,few,CSNRAGNEQFF,TGCAGCAACAGGGCTGGCAATGAGCAGTTCTTC
TRBV7-9,TRBJ2-5,TRBD1,many,CASSQGQGATETQYF,TGTGCCAGCAGCCAGGGACAGGGGGCGACGGAGACCCAGTACTTC
TRBV7-8,TRBJ2-7,-,-,CASSPQAYTVSYEQYF,TGTGCCAGCAGCCCCCAGGCGTACACGGTCTCCTACGAGCAGTACTTC
TRBV27,TRBJ1-5,-,many,CASSLGAENQPQHF,TGTGCCAGCAGTTTAGGGGCCGAGAATCAGCCCCAGCATTTT
TRBV24-1,TRBJ2-3,-,many,CATSDSRDPDTQYF,TGTGCCACCAGTGATTCCAGGGACCCAGATACGCAGTATTTT
TRBV12-3/TRBV12-4,TRBJ2-5,-,-,CASSPTRETQYF,TGTGCCAGCAGTCCCACACGAGAGACCCAGTACTTC
TRBV12-3/TRBV12-4,TRBJ1-1,TRBD1,many,CASTWTGEAFF,TGTGCCAGCACCTGGACAGGGGAAGCTTTCTTT